This T cell receptor beta chain was sequenced during a study of T cells in Graves' hyperthyroidism and ophthalmopathy. Study-level findings and limits: Blood held most thyroid clonotypes expanded above 0.001 frequency.

Researchers took RNA transcripts and amplified the TCR beta CDR3 regions from them. First-round RT-PCR with HTBI primers amplified the TCR CDR3 region. TCRdb re-called the multiplex PCR reads with MiXCR, one entry per CDR3 protein. Of about 480,000 distinct CDR3 sequences listed, about 15% are singletons. CDR1 and CDR2 (germline): SNHLY, FYNNEI. The V and J ends lost 3 bases and 4 bases respectively, with 6 bases between them. The CDR3 covers 13 residues. Based on clinical symptoms, serum thyroxine and TRAb, thyroid ultrasound and orbital computed tomography, diagnoses were reached. This sample holds PBMCs from roughly 10 ml fresh peripheral blood. In this sample, this clonotype turned up many times. Its antigen is unidentified.

The sequence derives from a woman aged 18-29 years with Graves' hyperthyroidism. Sequencing input: blood. The rearrangement links TRBV2 to TRBJ2-2, with unresolved D. The CDR3 nucleotides read TGTGCCAGCAGTGAGGGAACCACCGGGGAGCTGTTTTTT. Residues: CASSEGTTGELFF.